A single sample gave rise to the 4 T cell receptor beta chains below, sequenced in a study of identical twins. TCRdb re-derived calls from the 5' RACE reads in MiXCR, one entry per CDR3 protein. Counted here are a few hundred thousand distinct CDR3 sequences, about 8% occurring once; the ten biggest clones make up approximately 3%. These data were also filed under a second study, of yellow fever vaccine responses in identical twins.

Sequencing was carried out using CD8+ T cells sorted from blood. These receptors were obtained from a woman under 30 in good health.

The table lists this clonotype with many counts. J is TRBJ1-2 and V is TRBV5-5, with 7 bases lining up with TRBD1. Germline values: CDR1 SGHKS, CDR2 YYEKEE (reference sequence). V dropped 2 bases and J dropped 3; count of bases not matched to a gene: 4. The CDR3 runs to 14 residues. DNA for the CDR3: TGTGCCAGCAGCTTTCTAACAGGGGACTATGGCTACACCTTC. This encodes CASSFLTGDYGYTF. The full variable domain, completed using reference TRBV5-5 and TRBJ1-2, is DAGVTQSPTHLIKTRGQQVTLRCSPISGHKSVSWYQQVLGQGPQFIFQYYEKEERGRGNFPDRFSARQFPNYSSELNVNALLLGDSALYLCASSFLTGDYGYTFGSGTRLTVV.

Many counts were recorded for this clonotype. The CDR3 spells CASSPGHYTEAFF. The CDR3 coding sequence is TGTGCCAGCTCCCCAGGACACTACACTGAAGCTTTCTTT. This chain joins TRBV27 and TRBJ1-1, with D maybe TRBD1 (5 bases). The CDR3 length is 13 residues. The ends were cut back, 8 bases at V and 3 bases at J, with 13 bases in the middle. Germline V gene sequence: CDR1 MNHEY, CDR2 SMNVEV (reference sequence).

Comments on this clonotype: One base away lies a much larger clone, so this may be a sequencing read error. This rearrangement joins TRBV29-1 to TRBJ2-2; no clear D gene. V was trimmed by 8 bases and J by 3 bases, leaving 10 bases between them. Germline loops: CDR1 SQVTM, CDR2 ANQGSEA. This CDR3 is built from 12 residues. In nucleotides, the CDR3 is TGCAGCCTGGCCGGATACACCGGGGAGCTGTTTTTT. Its protein is CSLAGYTGELFF.

This clonotype has at least ten counts. The genes are TRBV27 and TRBJ2-7, with 10 positions matching TRBD1. In germline, CDR1 is MNHEY, CDR2 SMNVEV (reference sequence). The V segment lost 8 bases and the J segment 2 bases; nucleotides outside the gene matches: 0. This CDR3 region has 12 residues. CDR3 loop: CASGTGAYEQYF. The DNA for the CDR3 is TGTGCCAGCGGGACAGGGGCCTACGAGCAGTACTTC.